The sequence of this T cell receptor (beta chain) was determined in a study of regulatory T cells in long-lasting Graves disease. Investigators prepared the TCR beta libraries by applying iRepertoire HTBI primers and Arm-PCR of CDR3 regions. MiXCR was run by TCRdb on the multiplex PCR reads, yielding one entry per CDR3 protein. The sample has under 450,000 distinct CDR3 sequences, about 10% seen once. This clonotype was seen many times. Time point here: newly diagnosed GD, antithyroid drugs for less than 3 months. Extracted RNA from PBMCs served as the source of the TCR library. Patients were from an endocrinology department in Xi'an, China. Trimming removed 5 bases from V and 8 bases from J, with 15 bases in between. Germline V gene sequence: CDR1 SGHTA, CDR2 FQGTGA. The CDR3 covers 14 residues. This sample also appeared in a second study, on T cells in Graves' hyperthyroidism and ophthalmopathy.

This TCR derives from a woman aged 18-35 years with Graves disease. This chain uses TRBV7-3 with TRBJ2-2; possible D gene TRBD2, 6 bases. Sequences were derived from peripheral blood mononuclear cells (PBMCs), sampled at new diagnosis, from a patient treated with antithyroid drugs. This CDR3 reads CASSPSGVSGELFF. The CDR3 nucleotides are TGTGCCAGCAGCCCCTCGGGGGTTTCTGGGGAGCTGTTTTTT.